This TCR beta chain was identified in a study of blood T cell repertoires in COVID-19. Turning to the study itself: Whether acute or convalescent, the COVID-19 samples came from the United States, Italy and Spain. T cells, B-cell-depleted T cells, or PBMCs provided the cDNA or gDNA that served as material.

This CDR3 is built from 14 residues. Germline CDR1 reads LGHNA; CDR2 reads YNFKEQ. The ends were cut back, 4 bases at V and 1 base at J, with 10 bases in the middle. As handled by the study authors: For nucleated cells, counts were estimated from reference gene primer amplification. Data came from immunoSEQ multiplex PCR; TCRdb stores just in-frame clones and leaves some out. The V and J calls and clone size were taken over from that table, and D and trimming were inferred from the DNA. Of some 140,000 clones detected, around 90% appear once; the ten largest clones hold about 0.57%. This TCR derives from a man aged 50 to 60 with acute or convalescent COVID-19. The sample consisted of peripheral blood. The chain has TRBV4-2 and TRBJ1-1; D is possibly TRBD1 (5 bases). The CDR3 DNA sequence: TGTGCCAGCAGCCCCCAAAGGGGGAACACTGAAGCTTTCTTT. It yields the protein CASSPQRGNTEAFF.